This T cell receptor beta chain was observed in a study of T cells in Graves' hyperthyroidism and ophthalmopathy. Study-wide findings and caveats: Most clonotypes that expanded in the thyroid above 0.001 also showed up in blood. Prediction of ophthalmopathy progression came a median around 6.5 months pre-onset.

Diagnostic decisions used clinical symptoms, serum thyroxine and TRAb, thyroid ultrasound and orbital computed tomography. A few counts support this clonotype. Its specificity is unknown. V gave up 5 bases and J gave up 0 bases; unmatched junction bases: 10. This CDR3 spans 17 amino acids. Template material for amplifying TCR beta CDR3 regions consisted of RNA transcripts. During a first-round RT-PCR of the TCR CDR3, the HTBI primer set was used. TCRdb redid the calling of the multiplex PCR reads with MiXCR, one entry per CDR3 protein. The sample consists of about 560,000 distinct CDR3 sequences, over 15% of them appearing once.

The clonotype comes from a woman under 30 with Graves' hyperthyroidism. Sequenced sample: blood. The chain is built from TRBV12-3 or TRBV12-4 and TRBJ1-3, with 7 bases lining up with TRBD1. The chain's CDR3 is CASSEPGQWLSGNTIYF. CDR3 coding DNA: TGTGCCAGCAGTGAACCGGGACAGTGGCTCTCTGGAAACACCATATATTTT.